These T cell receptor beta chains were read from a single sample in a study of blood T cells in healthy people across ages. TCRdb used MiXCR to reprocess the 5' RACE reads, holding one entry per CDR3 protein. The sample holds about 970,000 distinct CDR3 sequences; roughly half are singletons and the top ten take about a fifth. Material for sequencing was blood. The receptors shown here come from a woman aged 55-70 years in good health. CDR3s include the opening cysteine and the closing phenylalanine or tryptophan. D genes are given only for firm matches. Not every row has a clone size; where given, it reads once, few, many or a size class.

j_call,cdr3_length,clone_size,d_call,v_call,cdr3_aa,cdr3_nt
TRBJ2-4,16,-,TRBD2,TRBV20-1,CSAKGLALYAKNIQYF,TGCAGTGCCAAGGGACTAGCGTTGTATGCCAAAAACATTCAGTACTTC
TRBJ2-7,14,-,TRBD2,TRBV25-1,CASSASGRAGKQYF,TGTGCCAGCAGTGCCAGCGGGAGGGCCGGTAAGCAGTACTTC
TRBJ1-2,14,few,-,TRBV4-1,CASSQQGSNYGYTF,TGCGCCAGCAGCCAGCAGGGATCTAACTATGGCTACACCTTC
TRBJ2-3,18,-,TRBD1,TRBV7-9,CASSAQDRGRFRTDTLYF,TGTGCCAGCAGCGCGCAGGACAGGGGCCGGTTTCGCACAGATACGCTGTATTTT
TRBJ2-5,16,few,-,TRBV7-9,CASSLPQRTGAETQYF,TGTGCCAGCAGCCTACCCCAGAGAACGGGGGCGGAGACCCAGTACTTC
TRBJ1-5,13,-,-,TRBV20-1,CSARTFSNQPQHF,TGCAGTGCACGGACATTTAGCAATCAGCCCCAGCATTTT
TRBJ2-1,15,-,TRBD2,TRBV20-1,CSAIASGRGYNEQFF,TGCAGTGCTATAGCTAGCGGGAGGGGATACAATGAGCAGTTCTTC
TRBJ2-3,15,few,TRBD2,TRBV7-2,CASSPSGRDEDTQYF,TGTGCCAGCAGCCCTAGCGGGAGGGATGAAGATACGCAGTATTTT
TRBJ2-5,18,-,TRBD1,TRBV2,CASSEALQAGTGGETQYF,TGTGCCAGCAGTGAAGCGCTTCAGGCTGGGACAGGCGGGGAGACCCAGTACTTC
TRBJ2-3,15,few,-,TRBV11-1,CASSLAPGNADTQYF,TGTGCCAGCAGCTTAGCCCCGGGTAATGCAGATACGCAGTATTTT
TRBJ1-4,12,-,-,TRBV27,CASRGTPEKLFF,TGTGCCAGCCGCGGGACCCCTGAAAAACTGTTTTTT
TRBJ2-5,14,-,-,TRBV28,CASSTRQGGYGQYF,TGTGCCAGCAGTACTCGACAGGGAGGGTACGGGCAGTACTTC
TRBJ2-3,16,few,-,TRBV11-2,CASSLDGRLSTDTQYF,TGTGCCAGCAGCTTAGATGGGAGGCTTAGCACAGATACGCAGTATTTT
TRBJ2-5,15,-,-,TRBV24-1,CATSDLGGSQETQYF,TGTGCCACCAGTGATTTGGGGGGGTCGCAAGAGACCCAGTACTTC
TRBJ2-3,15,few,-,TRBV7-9,CASSPMGADTDTQYF,TGTGCCAGCAGCCCCATGGGAGCAGACACAGATACGCAGTATTTT
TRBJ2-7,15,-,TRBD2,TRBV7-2,CASSRSGLASYEQYF,TGTGCCAGCAGCCGGTCGGGACTAGCGAGCTACGAGCAGTACTTC
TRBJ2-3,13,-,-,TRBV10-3,CAISFFPTDTQYF,TGTGCCATCAGCTTCTTCCCCACAGATACGCAGTATTTT
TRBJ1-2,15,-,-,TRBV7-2,CASSYNRAAGYGYTF,TGTGCCAGCAGCTACAACAGGGCCGCGGGCTATGGCTACACCTTC
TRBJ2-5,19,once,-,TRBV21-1,CASTRGGGLAGRIVETQYF,TGTGCCAGCACCCGAGGGGGAGGACTAGCGGGAAGAATTGTGGAGACCCAGTACTTC
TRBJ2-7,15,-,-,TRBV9,CASSVNPGKSYEQYF,TGTGCCAGCAGCGTAAACCCCGGAAAGTCCTACGAGCAGTACTTC
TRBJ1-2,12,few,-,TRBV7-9,CASSLEQGSYTF,TGTGCCAGCAGCTTAGAACAGGGCAGCTACACCTTC
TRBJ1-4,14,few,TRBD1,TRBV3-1,CASSQERDSEKLFF,TGTGCCAGCAGCCAAGAGCGGGACAGTGAAAAACTGTTTTTT
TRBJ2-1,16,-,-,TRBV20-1,CSASGPPLATTTLQFF,TGCAGTGCTAGCGGCCCCCCACTGGCGACGACTACGCTACAGTTCTTC
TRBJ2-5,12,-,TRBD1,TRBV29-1,CSERQGGETQYF,TGCAGCGAGCGACAGGGCGGGGAGACCCAGTACTTC
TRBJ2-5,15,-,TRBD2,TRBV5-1,CASSVRTSQGETQYF,TGCGCCAGCAGCGTCAGGACTAGCCAAGGAGAGACCCAGTACTTC
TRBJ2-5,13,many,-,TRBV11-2,CASIGGGRETQYF,TGTGCCAGCATCGGTGGGGGCCGGGAGACCCAGTACTTC
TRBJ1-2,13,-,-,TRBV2,CASSEDRVGGYTF,TGTGCCAGCAGTGAAGACAGGGTTGGTGGCTACACCTTC
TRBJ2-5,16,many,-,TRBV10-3,CAISDPPTGAQETQYF,TGTGCCATCAGTGACCCTCCGACAGGAGCACAAGAGACCCAGTACTTC
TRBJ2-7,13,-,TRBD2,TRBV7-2,CASTTSGRPEQYF,TGTGCCAGCACGACTAGCGGGAGACCCGAGCAGTACTTC
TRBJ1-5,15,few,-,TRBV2,CASSGLRASNQPQHF,TGTGCCAGCAGTGGACTCCGAGCGAGCAATCAGCCCCAGCATTTT
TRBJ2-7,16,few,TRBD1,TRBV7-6,CASSLARAGQAYEQYF,TGTGCCAGCAGCTTAGCGCGGGCGGGACAGGCCTACGAGCAGTACTTC
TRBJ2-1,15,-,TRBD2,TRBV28,CASSFFSGRFNEQFF,TGTGCCAGCAGTTTTTTTAGCGGGAGATTTAATGAGCAGTTCTTC
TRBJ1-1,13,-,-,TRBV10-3,CAIKDSLGDEAFF,TGTGCCATCAAGGATTCGTTAGGAGATGAAGCTTTCTTT
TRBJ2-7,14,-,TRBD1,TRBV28,CASRGGQGTYEQYF,TGTGCCAGCAGGGGGGGACAGGGTACCTACGAGCAGTACTTC
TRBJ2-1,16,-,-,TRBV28,CASSPPGGPTGKEQFF,TGTGCCAGCAGTCCCCCAGGGGGGCCAACGGGGAAAGAGCAGTTCTTC
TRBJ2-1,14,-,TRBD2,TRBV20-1,CSARLLAGKNEQFF,TGCAGTGCTAGATTACTAGCGGGAAAAAATGAGCAGTTCTTC
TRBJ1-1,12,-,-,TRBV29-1,CSVGSGSTEAFF,TGCAGCGTGGGCTCAGGGAGCACTGAAGCTTTCTTT
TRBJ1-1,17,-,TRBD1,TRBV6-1,CASKIFGDRGSNTEAFF,TGTGCCAGCAAGATATTCGGGGACAGGGGCTCAAACACTGAAGCTTTCTTT
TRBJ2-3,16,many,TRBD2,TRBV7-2,CASSLLSGRPTDTQYF,TGTGCCAGCAGCTTACTCAGCGGGAGACCGACAGATACGCAGTATTTT
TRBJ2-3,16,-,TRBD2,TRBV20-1,CSARDGSGLGEDTQYF,TGCAGTGCTAGAGATGGTAGCGGGTTAGGTGAAGATACGCAGTATTTT
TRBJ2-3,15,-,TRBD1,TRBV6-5,CASRGQGAPTDTQYF,TGTGCCAGCAGAGGACAGGGGGCGCCCACAGATACGCAGTATTTT
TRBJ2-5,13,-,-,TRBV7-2,CASSFDKLETQYF,TGTGCCAGCAGCTTCGACAAACTAGAGACCCAGTACTTC
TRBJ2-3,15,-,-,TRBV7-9,CASSSRGASTDTQYF,TGTGCCAGCAGTTCTCGTGGCGCATCCACAGATACGCAGTATTTT
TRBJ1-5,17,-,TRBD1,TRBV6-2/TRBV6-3,CACGAGGVGYSNQPQHF,TGTGCCTGCGGGGCAGGGGGCGTCGGCTATAGCAATCAGCCCCAGCATTTT
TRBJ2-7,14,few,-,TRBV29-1,CSVALVRDSYEQYF,TGCAGCGTTGCGTTGGTCCGGGACTCCTACGAGCAGTACTTC
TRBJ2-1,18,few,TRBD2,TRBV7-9,CASSPGTSARRAYNEQFF,TGTGCCAGCAGTCCCGGGACTAGCGCACGTCGGGCCTACAATGAGCAGTTCTTC
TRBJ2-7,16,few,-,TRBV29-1,CSVTQGLKGSSYEQYF,TGCAGCGTGACACAGGGCCTTAAGGGCTCCTCCTACGAGCAGTACTTC
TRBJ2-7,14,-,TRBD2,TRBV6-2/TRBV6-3,CASSRPTSGFGRYF,TGTGCCAGTAGTCGCCCCACTAGCGGGTTCGGTCGGTACTTC
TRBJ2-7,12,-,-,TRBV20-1,CSARQGLFEQYF,TGCAGTGCTAGGCAGGGGTTGTTCGAGCAGTACTTC
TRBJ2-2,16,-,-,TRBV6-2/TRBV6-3,CASSYSTGGDTGELFF,TGTGCCAGCAGTTACTCCACAGGGGGGGACACCGGGGAGCTGTTTTTT
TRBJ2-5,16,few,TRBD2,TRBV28,CASEASGRGGQETQYF,TGTGCCAGCGAGGCTAGCGGGAGGGGGGGTCAAGAGACCCAGTACTTC